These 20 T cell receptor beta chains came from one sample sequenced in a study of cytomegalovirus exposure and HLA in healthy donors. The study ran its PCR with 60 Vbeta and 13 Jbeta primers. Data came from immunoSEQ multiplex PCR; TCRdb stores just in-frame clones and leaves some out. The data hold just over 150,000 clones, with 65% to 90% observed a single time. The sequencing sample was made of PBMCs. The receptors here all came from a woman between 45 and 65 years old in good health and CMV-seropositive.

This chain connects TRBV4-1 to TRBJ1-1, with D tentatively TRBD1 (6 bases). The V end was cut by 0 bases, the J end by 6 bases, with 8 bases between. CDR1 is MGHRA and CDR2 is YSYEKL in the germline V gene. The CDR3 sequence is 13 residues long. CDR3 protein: CASSQEQGSEAFF. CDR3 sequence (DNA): TGCGCCAGCAGCCAAGAACAGGGTTCTGAAGCTTTCTTT.

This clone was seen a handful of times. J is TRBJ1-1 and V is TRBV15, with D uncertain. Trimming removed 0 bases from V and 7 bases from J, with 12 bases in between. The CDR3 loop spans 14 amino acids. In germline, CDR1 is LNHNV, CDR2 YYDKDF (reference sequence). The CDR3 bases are TGTGCCACCAGCAGAGATCTACAGACATTTGAAGCTTTCTTT. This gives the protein CATSRDLQTFEAFF.

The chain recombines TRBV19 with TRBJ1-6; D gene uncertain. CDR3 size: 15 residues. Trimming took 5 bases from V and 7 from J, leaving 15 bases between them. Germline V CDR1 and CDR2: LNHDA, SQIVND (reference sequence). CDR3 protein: CASSDRRRGNSPLHF. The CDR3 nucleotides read TGTGCCAGTAGTGACCGCAGGAGAGGGAATTCACCCCTCCACTTT.

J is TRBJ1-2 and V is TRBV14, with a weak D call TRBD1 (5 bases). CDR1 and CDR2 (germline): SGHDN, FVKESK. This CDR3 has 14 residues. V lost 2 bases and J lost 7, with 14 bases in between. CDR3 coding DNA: TGTGCCAGCAGCCAATTTCAAGGAGGGGTTGGCTACACCTTC. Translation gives CASSQFQGGVGYTF.

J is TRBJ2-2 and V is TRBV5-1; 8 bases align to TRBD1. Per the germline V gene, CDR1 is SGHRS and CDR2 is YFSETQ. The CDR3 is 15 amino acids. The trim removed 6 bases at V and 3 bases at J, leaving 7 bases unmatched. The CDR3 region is CASKGQGADTGELFF. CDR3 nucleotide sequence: TGCGCCAGCAAAGGGCAGGGGGCGGACACCGGGGAGCTGTTTTTT.

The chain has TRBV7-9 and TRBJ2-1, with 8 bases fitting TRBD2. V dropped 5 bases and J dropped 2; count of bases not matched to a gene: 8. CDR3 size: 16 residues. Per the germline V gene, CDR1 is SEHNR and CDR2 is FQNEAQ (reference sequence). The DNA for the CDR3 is TGTGCCAGCAGCGAATTAGCGGGGCAGCCCTACAATGAGCAGTTCTTC. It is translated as CASSELAGQPYNEQFF.

In DNA form, the CDR3 reads TGTGCCAGCAGCGTAGGAGGTGCTGGGAACACTGAAGCTTTCTTT. It translates to CASSVGGAGNTEAFF. The J gene is TRBJ1-1, the V gene TRBV9; D is unresolved. The CDR3 runs 15 residues. The ends were cut back, 0 bases at V and 1 base at J, with 10 bases in the middle. Germline V gene lookup returns CDR1 SGDLS and CDR2 YYNGEE.

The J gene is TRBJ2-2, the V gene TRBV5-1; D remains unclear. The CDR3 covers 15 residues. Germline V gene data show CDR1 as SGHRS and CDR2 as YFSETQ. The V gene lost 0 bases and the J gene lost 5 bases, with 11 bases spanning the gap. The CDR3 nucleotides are TGCGCCAGCAGCTTGGATCCCAGAAGTACCGGGGAGCTGTTTTTT. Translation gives CASSLDPRSTGELFF. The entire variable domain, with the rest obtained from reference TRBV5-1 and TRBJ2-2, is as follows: KAGVTQTPRYLIKTRGQQVTLSCSPISGHRSVSWYQQTPGQGLQFLFEYFSETQRNKGNFPGRFSGRQFSNSRSEMNVSTLELGDSALYLCASSLDPRSTGELFFGEGSRLTVL.

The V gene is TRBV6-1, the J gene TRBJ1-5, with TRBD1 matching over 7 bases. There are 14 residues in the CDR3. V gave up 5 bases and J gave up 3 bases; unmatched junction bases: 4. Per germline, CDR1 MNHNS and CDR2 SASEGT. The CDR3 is CASSHTGDNQPQHF. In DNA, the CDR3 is TGTGCCAGCAGTCATACAGGGGACAATCAGCCCCAGCATTTT.

The CDR3: CASSLGRDTEAFF. The CDR3 nucleotides read TGTGCCAGCAGCCTTGGTCGGGACACTGAAGCTTTCTTT. The chain couples TRBV9 to TRBJ1-1; D ambiguous. Trimming removed 4 bases from V and 3 bases from J, with 10 bases in between. This CDR3 is 13 amino acids long. Germline CDR1 is SGDLS and CDR2 is YYNGEE. Together with reference TRBV9 and TRBJ1-1, the CDR3 gives the full variable domain: DSGVTQTPKHLITATGQRVTLRCSPRSGDLSVYWYQQSLDQGLQFLIQYYNGEERAKGNILERFSAQQFPDLHSELNLSSLELGDSALYFCASSLGRDTEAFFGQGTRLTVV.

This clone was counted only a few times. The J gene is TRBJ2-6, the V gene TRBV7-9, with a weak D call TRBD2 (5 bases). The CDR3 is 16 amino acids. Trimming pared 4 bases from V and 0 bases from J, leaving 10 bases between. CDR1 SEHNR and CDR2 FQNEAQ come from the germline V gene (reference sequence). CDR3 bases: TGTGCCAGCAGCTCAGGACGGGACTCTGGGGCCAACGTCCTGACTTTC. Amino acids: CASSSGRDSGANVLTF.

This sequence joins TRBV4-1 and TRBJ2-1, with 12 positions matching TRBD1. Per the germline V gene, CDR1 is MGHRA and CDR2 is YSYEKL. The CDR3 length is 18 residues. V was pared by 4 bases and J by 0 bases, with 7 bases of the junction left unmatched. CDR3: CASSPRDRGLLSYNEQFF. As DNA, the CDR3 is TGCGCCAGCAGCCCCCGGGACAGGGGGCTCCTCTCCTACAATGAGCAGTTCTTC.

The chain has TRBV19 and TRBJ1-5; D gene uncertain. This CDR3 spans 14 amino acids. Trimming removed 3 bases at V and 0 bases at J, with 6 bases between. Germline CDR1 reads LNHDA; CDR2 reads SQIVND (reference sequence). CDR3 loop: CASSMSYSNQPQHF. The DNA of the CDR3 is TGTGCCAGTAGTATGAGTTATAGCAATCAGCCCCAGCATTTT.

The CDR3 region is CASRPGGPGEQYF. DNA for the CDR3: TGTGCCAGCAGGCCGGGCGGGCCGGGCGAGCAGTACTTC. The rearrangement links TRBV7-9 to TRBJ2-7, with D tentatively TRBD2 (5 bases). Germline V gene lookup returns CDR1 SEHNR and CDR2 FQNEAQ (reference sequence). This CDR3 contains 13 residues. V dropped 6 bases and J dropped 6 bases, with 15 bases sitting between them.

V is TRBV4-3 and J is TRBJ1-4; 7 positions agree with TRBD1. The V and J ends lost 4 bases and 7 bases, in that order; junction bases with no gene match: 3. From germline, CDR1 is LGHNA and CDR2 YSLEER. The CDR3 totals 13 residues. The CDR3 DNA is TGCGCCAGCAGCCCGCAGGGGGGTGAAAAACTGTTTTTT. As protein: CASSPQGGEKLFF.

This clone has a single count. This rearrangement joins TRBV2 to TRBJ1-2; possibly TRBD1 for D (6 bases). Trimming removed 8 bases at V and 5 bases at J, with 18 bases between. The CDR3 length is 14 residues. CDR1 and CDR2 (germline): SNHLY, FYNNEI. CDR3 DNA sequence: TGTGCCAGCCGGGCGGGGGGCCGGGGGTATGGCTACACCTTC. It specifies CASRAGGRGYGYTF. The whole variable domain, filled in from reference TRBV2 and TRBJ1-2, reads EPEVTQTPSHQVTQMGQEVILRCVPISNHLYFYWYRQILGQKVEFLVSFYNNEISEKSEIFDDQFSVERPDGSNFTLKIRSTKLEDSAMYFCASRAGGRGYGYTFGSGTRLTVV.

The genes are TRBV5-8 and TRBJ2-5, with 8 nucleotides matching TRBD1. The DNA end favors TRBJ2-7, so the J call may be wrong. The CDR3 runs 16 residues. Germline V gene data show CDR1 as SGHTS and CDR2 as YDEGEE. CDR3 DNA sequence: TGTGCCAGCAGCGGGAGGAGACAGGGGTTATTAGGCGAGCAGTACTTC. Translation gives CASSGRRQGLLGEQYF.

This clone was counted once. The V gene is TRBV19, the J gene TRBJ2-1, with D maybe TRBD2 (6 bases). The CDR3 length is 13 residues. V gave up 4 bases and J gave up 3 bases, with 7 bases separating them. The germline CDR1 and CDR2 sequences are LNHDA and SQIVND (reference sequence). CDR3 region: CASSTGLYNEQFF. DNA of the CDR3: TGTGCCAGTAGTACGGGACTCTACAATGAGCAGTTCTTC.

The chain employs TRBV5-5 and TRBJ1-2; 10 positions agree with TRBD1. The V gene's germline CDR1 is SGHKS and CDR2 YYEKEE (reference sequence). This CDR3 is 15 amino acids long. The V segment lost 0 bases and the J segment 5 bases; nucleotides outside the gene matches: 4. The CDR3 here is CASSLGTGGRYGYTF. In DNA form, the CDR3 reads TGTGCCAGCAGCTTGGGGACAGGGGGACGGTATGGCTACACCTTC.

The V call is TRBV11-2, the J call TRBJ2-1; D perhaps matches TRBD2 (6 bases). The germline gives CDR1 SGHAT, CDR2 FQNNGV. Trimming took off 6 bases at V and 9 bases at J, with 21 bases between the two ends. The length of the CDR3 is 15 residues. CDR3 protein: CASRTAGTANGEQFF. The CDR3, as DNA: TGTGCCAGCAGAACCGCCGGGACTGCCAACGGTGAGCAGTTCTTC.